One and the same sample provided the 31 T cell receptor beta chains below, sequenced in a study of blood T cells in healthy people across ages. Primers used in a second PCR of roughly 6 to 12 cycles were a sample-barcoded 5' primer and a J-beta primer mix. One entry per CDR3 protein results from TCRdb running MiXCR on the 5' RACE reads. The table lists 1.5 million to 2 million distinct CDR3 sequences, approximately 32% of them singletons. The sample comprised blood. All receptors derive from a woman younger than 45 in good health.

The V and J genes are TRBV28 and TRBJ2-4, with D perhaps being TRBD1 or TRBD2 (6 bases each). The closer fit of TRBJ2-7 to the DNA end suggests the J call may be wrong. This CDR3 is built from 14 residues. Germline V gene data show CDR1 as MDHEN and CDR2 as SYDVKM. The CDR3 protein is CASTRGLSVSEQYF. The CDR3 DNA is TGTGCCAGTACACGGGGGCTGTCGGTCTCCGAGCAGTACTTC.

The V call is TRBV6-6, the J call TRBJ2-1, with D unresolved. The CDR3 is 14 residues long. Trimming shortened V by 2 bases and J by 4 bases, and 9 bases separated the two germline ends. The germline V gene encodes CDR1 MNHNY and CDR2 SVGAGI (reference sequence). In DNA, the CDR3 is TGTGCCAGCAGTTACGGCCCTCGGTACAATGAGCAGTTCTTC. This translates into CASSYGPRYNEQFF.

CDR3: CASSEGGSWPQHF. The CDR3, as DNA: TGCGCCAGCAGTGAGGGTGGCTCATGGCCCCAGCATTTT. The chain couples TRBV10-2 to TRBJ1-5, with D hard to call. The CDR3 consists of 13 residues. Trimming pared 2 bases from V and 9 bases from J, leaving 11 bases between. Germline CDR1 WSHSY, CDR2 SAAADI.

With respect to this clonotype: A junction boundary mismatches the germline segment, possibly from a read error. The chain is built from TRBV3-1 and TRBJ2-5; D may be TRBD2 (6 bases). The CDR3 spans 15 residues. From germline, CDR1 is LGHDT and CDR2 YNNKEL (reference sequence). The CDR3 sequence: CASNQVRLAIQTQYF. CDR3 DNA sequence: TGTGCCAGCAACCAAGTTCGGCTAGCGATCCAGACCCAGTACTTC.

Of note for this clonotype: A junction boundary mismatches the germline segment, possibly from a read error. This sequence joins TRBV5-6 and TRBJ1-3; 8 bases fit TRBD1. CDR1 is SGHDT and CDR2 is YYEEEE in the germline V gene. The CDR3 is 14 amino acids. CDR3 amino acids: CASSLDREGNTIYF. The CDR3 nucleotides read TGTGCCAGCAGTTTGGACAGGGAAGGAAACACCATATATTTT.

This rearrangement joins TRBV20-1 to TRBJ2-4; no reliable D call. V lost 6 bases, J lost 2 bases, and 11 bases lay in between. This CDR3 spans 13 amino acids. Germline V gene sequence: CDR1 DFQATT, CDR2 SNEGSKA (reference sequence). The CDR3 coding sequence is TGCAGTGCCATGTTACTAACCAAAAACATTCAGTACTTC. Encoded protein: CSAMLLTKNIQYF.

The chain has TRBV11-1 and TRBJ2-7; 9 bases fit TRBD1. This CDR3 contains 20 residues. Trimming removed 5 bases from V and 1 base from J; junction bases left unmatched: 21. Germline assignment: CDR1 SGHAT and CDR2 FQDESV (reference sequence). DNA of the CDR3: TGTGCCAGCAGCCTTCAACCGGGACAGGGTTTTTTCTCTGGGTCCTACGAGCAGTACTTC. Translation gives CASSLQPGQGFFSGSYEQYF.

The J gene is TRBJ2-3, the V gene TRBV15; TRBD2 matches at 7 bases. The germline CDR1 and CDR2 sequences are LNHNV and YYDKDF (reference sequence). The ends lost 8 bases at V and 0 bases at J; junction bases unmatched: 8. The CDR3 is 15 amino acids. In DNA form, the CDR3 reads TGTGCCACCCTTCATCGGGGGGATAGCACAGATACGCAGTATTTT. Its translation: CATLHRGDSTDTQYF.

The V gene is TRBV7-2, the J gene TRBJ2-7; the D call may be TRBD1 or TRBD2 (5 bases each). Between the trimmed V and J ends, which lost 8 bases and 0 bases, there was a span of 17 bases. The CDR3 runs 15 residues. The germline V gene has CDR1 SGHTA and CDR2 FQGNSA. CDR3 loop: CASGSGTVNSYEQYF. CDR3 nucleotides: TGTGCCAGCGGCTCCGGGACGGTCAACTCCTACGAGCAGTACTTC. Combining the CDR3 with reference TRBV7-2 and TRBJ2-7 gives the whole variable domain GAGVSQSPSNKVTEKGKDVELRCDPISGHTALYWYRQSLGQGLEFLIYFQGNSAPDKSGLPSDRFSAERTGGSVSTLTIQRTQQEDSAVYLCASGSGTVNSYEQYFGPGTRLTVT.

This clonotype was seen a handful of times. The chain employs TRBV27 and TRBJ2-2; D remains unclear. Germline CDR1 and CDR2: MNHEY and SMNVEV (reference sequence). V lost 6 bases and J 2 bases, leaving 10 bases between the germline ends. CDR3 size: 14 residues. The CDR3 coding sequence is TGTGCCAGCAGAGGTTTCCCTAACACCGGGGAGCTGTTTTTT. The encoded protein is CASRGFPNTGELFF.

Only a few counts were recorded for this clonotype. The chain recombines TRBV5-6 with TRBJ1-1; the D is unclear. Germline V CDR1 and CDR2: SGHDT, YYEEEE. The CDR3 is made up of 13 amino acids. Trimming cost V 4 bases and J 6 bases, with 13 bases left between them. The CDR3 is CASSRPYPPEAFF. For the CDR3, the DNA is TGTGCCAGCAGCCGCCCCTATCCGCCTGAAGCTTTCTTT.

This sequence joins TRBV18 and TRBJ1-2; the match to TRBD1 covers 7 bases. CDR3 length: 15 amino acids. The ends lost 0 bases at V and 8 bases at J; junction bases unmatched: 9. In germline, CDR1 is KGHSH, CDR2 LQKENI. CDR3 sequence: CASSPPSTGTVGYTF. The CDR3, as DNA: TGTGCCAGCTCACCACCCTCAACAGGGACAGTCGGCTACACCTTC. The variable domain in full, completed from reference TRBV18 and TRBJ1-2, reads NAGVMQNPRHLVRRRGQEARLRCSPMKGHSHVYWYRQLPEEGLKFMVYLQKENIIDESGMPKERFSAEFPKEGPSILRIQQVVRGDSAAYFCASSPPSTGTVGYTFGSGTRLTVV.

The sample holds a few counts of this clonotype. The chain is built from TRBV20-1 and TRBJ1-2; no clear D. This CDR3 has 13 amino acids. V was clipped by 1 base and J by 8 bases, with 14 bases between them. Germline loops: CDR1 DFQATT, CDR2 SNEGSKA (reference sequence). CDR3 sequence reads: CSARASAARGYTF. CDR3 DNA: TGCAGTGCTAGAGCATCCGCAGCCCGGGGCTACACCTTC.

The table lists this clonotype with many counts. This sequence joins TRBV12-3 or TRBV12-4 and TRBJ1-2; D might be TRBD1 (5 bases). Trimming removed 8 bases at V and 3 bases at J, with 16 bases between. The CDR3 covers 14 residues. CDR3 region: CASRDVGGDYGYTF. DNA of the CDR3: TGTGCCAGCCGGGACGTGGGGGGGGACTATGGCTACACCTTC.

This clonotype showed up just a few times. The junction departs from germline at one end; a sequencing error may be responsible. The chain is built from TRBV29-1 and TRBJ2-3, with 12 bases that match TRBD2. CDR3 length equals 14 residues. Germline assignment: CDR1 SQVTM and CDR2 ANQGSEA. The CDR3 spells CSVGLAGDTGTQYF. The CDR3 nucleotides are TGCAGCGTTGGACTAGCGGGAGACACAGGTACGCAGTATTTT.

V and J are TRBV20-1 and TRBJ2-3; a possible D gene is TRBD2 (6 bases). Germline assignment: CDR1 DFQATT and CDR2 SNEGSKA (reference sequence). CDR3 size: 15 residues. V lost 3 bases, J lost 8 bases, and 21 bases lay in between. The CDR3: CSASETSSTRGTQYF. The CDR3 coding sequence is TGCAGTGCTAGCGAGACTAGTTCGACTCGCGGTACGCAGTATTTT.

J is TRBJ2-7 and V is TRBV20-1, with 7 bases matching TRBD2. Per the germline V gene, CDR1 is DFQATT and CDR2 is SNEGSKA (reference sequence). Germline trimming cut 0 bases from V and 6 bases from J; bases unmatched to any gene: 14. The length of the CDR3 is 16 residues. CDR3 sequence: CSARDFRGGSPSEQYF. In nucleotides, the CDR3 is TGCAGTGCTAGAGATTTCCGCGGCGGGAGTCCCTCCGAGCAGTACTTC.

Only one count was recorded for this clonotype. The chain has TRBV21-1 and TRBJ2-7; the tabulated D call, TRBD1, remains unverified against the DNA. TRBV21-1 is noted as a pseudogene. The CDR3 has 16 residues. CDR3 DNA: TGTGCCAGCAGCAAAGTTAGGGCGCCGAGCTCCTACGAGCAGTACTTC. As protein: CASSKVRAPSSYEQYF.

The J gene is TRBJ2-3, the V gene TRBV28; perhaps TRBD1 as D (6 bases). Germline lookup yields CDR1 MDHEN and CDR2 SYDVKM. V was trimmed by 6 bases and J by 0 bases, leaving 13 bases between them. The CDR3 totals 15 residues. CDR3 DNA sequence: TGTGCCAGCAGGCAGGGGAAGCTTAGCACAGATACGCAGTATTTT. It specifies CASRQGKLSTDTQYF.

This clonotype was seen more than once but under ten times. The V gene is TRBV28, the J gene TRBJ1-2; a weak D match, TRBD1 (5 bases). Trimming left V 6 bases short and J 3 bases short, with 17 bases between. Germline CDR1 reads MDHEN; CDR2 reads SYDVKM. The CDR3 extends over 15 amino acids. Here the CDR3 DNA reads TGTGCCAGCAGCTCCCCAGCCGGGGCCTACTATGGCTACACCTTC. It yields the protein CASSSPAGAYYGYTF.

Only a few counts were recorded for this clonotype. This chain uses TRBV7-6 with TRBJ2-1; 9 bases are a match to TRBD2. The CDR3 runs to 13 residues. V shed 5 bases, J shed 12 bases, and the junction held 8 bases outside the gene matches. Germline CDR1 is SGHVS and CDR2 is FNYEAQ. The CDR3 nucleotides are TGTGCCAGCAGCGTCAAAGCGGGGGGCAGGCAGTTCTTC. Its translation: CASSVKAGGRQFF.

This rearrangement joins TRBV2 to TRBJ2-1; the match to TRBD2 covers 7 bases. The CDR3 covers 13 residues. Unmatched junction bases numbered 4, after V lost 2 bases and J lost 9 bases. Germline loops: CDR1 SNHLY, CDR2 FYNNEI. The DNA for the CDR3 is TGTGCCAGCAGTGAATCCGGGGGGTTTGAGCAGTTCTTC. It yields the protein CASSESGGFEQFF.

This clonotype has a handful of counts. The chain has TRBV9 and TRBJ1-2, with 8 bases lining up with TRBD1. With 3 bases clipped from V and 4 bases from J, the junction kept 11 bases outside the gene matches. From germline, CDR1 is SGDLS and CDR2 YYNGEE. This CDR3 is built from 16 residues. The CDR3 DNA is TGTGCCAGCAGCGGCAGAGACAGGGGTGGTGGCTATGGCTACACCTTC. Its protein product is CASSGRDRGGGYGYTF.

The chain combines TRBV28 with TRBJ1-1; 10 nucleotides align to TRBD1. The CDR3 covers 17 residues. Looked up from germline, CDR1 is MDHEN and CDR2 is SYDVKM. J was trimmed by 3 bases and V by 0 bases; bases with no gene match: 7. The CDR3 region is CASSLWTGGGVDTEAFF. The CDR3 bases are TGTGCCAGCAGTTTATGGACAGGGGGCGGAGTAGACACTGAAGCTTTCTTT. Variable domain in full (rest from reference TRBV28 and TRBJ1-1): DVKVTQSSRYLVKRTGEKVFLECVQDMDHENMFWYRQDPGLGLRLIYFSYDVKMKEKGDIPEGYSVSREKKERFSLILESASTNQTSMYLCASSLWTGGGVDTEAFFGQGTRLTVV.

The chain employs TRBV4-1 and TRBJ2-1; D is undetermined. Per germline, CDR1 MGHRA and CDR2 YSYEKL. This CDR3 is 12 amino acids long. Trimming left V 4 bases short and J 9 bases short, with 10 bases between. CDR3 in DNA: TGCGCCAGCAGCCCTCCTAAGTTTGAGCAGTTCTTC. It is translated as CASSPPKFEQFF.

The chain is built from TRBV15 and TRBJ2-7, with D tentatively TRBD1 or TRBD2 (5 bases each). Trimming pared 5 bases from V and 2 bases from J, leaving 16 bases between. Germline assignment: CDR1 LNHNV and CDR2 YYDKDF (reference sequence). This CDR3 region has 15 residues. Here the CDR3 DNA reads TGTGCCACCAGCCCCCGTGGGGACGGGACCTACGAGCAGTACTTC. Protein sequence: CATSPRGDGTYEQYF.

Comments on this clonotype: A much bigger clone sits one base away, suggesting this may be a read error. The CDR3 protein is CSVNSGEDEQYF. CDR3 coding DNA: TGCAGTGTCAATTCGGGGGAGGATGAGCAGTACTTC. The chain links TRBV20-1 to TRBJ2-7; possible D gene TRBD2, 6 bases. The CDR3 is 12 amino acids. Trimming stripped 7 bases from V and 7 bases from J, with 17 bases between. CDR1 DFQATT and CDR2 SNEGSKA come from the germline V gene (reference sequence).

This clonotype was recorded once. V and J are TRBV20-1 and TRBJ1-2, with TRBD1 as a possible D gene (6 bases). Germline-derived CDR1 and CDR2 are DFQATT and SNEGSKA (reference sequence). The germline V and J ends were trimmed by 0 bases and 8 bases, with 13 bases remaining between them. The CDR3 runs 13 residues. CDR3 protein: CSARDQGRYGYTF. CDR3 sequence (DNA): TGCAGTGCTAGAGATCAGGGGCGATACGGCTACACCTTC.

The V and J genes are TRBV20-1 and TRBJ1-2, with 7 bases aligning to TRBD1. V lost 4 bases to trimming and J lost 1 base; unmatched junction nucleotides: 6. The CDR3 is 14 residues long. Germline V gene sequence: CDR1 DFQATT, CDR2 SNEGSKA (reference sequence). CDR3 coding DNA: TGCAGTGCTATGGACAGGCCATTTAACTATGGCTACACCTTC. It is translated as CSAMDRPFNYGYTF.

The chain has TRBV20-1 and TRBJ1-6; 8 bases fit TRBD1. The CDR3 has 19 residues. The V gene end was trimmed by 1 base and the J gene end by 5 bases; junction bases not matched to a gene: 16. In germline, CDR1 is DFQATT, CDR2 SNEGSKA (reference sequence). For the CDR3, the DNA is TGCAGTGCTAGAGCCCACGACTTAGTGGGGACAGGCAATAATTCACCCCTCCACTTT. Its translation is CSARAHDLVGTGNNSPLHF.

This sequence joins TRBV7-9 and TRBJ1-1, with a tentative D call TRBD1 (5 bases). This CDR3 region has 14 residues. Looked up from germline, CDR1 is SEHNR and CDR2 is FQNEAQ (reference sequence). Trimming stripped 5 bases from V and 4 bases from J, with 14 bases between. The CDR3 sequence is CASSIPGISTEAFF. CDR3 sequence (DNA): TGTGCCAGCAGCATCCCAGGGATTTCCACTGAAGCTTTCTTT.